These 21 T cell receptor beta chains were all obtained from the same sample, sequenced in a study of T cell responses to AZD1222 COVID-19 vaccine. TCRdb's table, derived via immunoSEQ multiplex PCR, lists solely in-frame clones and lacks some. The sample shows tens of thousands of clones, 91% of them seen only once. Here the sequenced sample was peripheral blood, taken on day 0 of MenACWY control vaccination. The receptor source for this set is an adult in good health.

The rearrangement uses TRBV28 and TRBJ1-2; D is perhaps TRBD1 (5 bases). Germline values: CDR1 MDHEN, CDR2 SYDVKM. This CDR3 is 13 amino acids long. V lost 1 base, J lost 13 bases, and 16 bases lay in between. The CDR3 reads CASSLLVGVFSTF. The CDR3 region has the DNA TGTGCCAGCAGTTTATTGGTAGGGGTCTTCTCCACCTTC.

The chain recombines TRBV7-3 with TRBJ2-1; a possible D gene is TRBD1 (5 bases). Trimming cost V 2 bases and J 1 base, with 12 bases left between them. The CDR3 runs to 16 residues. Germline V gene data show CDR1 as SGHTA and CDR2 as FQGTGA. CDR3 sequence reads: CASSLGDSGSYNEQFF. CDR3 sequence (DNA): TGTGCCAGCAGCTTAGGGGATTCAGGGTCCTACAATGAGCAGTTCTTC.

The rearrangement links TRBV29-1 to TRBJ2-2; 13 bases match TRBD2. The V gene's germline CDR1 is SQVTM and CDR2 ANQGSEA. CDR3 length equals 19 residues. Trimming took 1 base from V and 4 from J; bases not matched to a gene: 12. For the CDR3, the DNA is TGCAGCGTTGAAGGGACTAGCGGGAGCCACGGCCTGGGCACCGGGGAGCTGTTTTTT. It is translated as CSVEGTSGSHGLGTGELFF.

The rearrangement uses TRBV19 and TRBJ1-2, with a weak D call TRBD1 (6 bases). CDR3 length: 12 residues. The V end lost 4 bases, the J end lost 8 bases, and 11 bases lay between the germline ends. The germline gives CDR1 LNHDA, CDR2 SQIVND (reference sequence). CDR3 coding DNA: TGTGCCAGTAGTAGAGACCAGGGGGGCTACACCTTC. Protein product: CASSRDQGGYTF.

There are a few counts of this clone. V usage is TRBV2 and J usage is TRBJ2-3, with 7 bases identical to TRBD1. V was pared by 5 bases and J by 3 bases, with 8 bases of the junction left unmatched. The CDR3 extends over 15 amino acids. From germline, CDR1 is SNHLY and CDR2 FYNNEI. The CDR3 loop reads CASSQFDRATDTQYF. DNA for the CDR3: TGTGCCAGCAGTCAATTCGACAGGGCGACAGATACGCAGTATTTT.

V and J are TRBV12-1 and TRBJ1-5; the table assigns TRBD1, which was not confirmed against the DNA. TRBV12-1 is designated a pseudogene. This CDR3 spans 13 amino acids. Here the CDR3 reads CASSRQGDQPQHF. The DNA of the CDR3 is TGTGCCAGCAGCAGACAGGGTGATCAGCCCCAGCATTTT.

CDR3 loop: CASSRLAGEVGNEQFF. DNA of the CDR3: TGTGCCAGTAGTAGGCTAGCGGGGGAAGTCGGCAATGAGCAGTTCTTC. The chain is built from TRBV19 and TRBJ2-1; 10 bases are a match to TRBD2. J lost 6 bases, V lost 4 bases, and 9 bases had no gene match. From germline, CDR1 is LNHDA and CDR2 SQIVND (reference sequence). CDR3 length equals 16 residues.

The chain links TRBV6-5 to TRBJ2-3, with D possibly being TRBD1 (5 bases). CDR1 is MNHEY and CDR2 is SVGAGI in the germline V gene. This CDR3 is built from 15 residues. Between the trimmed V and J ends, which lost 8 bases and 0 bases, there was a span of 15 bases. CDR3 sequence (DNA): TGTGCCAGCGGCGAATACAGGTTAAGCACAGATACGCAGTATTTT. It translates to CASGEYRLSTDTQYF.

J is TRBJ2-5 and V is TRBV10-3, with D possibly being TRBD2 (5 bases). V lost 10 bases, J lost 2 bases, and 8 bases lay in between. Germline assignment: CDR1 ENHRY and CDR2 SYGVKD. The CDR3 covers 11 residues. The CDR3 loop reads CATGLQETQYF. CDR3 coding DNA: TGTGCCACCGGACTGCAAGAGACCCAGTACTTC.

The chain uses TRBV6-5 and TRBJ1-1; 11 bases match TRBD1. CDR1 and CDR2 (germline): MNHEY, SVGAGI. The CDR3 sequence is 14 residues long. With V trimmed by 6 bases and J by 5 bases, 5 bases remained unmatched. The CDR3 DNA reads TGTGCCAGCAGATTAGGGACAGGGGGAACTGAAGCTTTCTTT. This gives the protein CASRLGTGGTEAFF.

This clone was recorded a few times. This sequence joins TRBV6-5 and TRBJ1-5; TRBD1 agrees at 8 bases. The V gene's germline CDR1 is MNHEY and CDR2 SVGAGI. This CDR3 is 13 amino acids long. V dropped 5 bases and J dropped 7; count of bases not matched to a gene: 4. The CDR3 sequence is CASSRGQGQPQHF. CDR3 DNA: TGTGCCAGCAGTCGTGGACAGGGCCAGCCCCAGCATTTT.

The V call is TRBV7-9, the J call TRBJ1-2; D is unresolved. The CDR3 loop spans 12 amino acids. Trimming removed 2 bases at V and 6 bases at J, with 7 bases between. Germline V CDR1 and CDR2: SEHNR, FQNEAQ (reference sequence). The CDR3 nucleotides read TGTGCCAGCAGCTTACCCGGACATGGCTACACCTTC. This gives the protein CASSLPGHGYTF.

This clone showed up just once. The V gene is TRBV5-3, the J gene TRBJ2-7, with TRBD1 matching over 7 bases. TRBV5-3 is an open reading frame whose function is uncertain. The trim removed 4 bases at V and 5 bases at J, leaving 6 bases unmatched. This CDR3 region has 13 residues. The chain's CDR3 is CARSRTGSDEQYF. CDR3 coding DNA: TGTGCCAGAAGCCGGACAGGTTCCGACGAGCAGTACTTC.

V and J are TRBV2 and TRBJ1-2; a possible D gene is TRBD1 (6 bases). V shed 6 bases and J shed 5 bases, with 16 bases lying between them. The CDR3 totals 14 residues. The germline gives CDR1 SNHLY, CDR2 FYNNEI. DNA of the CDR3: TGTGCCAGCAGCCCACTCAGGGGACTTTATGGCTACACCTTC. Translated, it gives CASSPLRGLYGYTF.

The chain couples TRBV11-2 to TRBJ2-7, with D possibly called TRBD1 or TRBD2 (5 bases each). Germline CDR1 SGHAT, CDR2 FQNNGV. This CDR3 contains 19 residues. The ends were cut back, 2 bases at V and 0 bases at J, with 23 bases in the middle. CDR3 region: CASSLQGEGWGFVSYEQYF. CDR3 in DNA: TGTGCCAGCAGCTTACAGGGTGAGGGCTGGGGCTTCGTCTCCTACGAGCAGTACTTC.

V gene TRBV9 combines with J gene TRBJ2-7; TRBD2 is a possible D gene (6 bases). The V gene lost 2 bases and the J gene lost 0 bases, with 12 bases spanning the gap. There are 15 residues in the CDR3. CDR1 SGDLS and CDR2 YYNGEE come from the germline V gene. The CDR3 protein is CASSVTSGLSYEQYF. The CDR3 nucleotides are TGTGCCAGCAGCGTTACGTCGGGACTCTCCTACGAGCAGTACTTC.

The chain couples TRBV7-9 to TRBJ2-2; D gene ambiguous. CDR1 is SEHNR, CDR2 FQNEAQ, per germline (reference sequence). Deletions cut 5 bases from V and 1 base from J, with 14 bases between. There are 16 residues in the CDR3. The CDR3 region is CASSRSGVLNTGELFF. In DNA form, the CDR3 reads TGTGCCAGCAGCAGGTCAGGAGTTCTGAACACCGGGGAGCTGTTTTTT.

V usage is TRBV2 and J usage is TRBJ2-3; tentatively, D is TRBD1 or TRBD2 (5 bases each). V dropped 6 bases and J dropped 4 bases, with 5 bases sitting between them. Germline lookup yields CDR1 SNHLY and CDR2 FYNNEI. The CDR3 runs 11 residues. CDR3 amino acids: CASRGADTQYF. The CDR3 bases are TGTGCCAGCAGGGGGGCAGATACGCAGTATTTT.

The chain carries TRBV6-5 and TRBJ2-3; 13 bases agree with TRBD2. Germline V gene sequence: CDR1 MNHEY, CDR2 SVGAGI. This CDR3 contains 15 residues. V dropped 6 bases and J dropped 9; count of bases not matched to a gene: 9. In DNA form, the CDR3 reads TGTGCCAGCAGATTGGGACTAGCGGGACCTGAGACGCAGTATTTT. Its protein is CASRLGLAGPETQYF.

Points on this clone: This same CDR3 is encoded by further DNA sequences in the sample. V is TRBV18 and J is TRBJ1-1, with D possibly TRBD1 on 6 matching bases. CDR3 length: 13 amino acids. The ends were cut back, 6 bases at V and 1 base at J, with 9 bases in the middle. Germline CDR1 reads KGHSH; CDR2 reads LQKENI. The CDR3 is CASSQGQNTEAFF. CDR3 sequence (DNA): TGTGCCAGCTCCCAGGGACAGAACACTGAAGCTTTCTTT.

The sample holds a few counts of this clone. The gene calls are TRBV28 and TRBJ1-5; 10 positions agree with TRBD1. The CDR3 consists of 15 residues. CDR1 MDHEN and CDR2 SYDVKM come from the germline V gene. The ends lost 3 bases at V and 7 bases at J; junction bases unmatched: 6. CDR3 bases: TGTGCCAGCAGTTTCCGTGGGGGACAGGGGCAGCCCCAGCATTTT. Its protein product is CASSFRGGQGQPQHF.